This T cell receptor beta chain was identified during a study of STAT3 mutations in large granular lymphocyte leukemia. Whole-study findings and limits: Treatment regimens differed across patients between samplings. In about 30% of the 18 patients, new TCR clonotypes emerged after therapy. Some patients had dominant TCR clones larger than their STAT3 mutant burden. Every T-LGLL patient had at least one immunodominant TCRbeta clonotype.

The germline CDR1 and CDR2 sequences are MDHEN and SYDVKM. V lost 7 bases, J lost 1 base, and 6 bases stayed unmatched. This CDR3 comprises 14 residues. About 40,000 productive templates were obtained per sample on average. The protocol was immunoSEQ multiplex PCR, while the TCRdb copy is restricted to in-frame clones and leaves out a portion. The sample shows 35,000 or so clones, around nine tenths of them seen only once. For this clone: Antigen unknown.

This TCR derives from a human donor with T large granular lymphocyte leukemia. Some clones in this sample may be carry-over from other donors' samples. The chain couples TRBV28 to TRBJ1-1; 7 bases are shared with TRBD1. Sequences were obtained from PBMCs. The chain's CDR3 is CASKGQNSNTEAFF. The CDR3 nucleotides read TGTGCCAGCAAGGGACAGAATTCGAACACTGAAGCTTTCTTT.